These T cell receptor beta chains were read from a single sample in a study of molecular identifiers for immune sequencing clone quantification. TCRdb fed the PCR reads into MiXCR, producing one record per CDR3 protein. The sample records under 600,000 distinct CDR3 sequences, about a fifth being singletons. Sequenced input: naive CD8+ T cells from blood, with Jurkat cell RNA spiked in. The receptor set was obtained from a human donor in good health. Some libraries in this study had Jurkat cell RNA spiked in. CDR3s include the opening cysteine and the closing phenylalanine or tryptophan. A D gene is named only where the DNA matches it firmly.

CDR3aa: CSVEEGAYTEAFF
len: 13
v_gene: TRBV29-1
d_gene: NA

CDR3aa: CASSAGQGIAANTGELFF
len: 18
v_gene: TRBV9
d_gene: TRBD1

CDR3aa: CASSYSSGGIYNEQFF
len: 16
v_gene: TRBV6-5
d_gene: TRBD2

CDR3aa: CASSYVTGTDTQYF
len: 14
v_gene: TRBV11-2
d_gene: NA

CDR3aa: CASSQGPGLSYEQYF
len: 15
v_gene: TRBV4-3
d_gene: NA

CDR3aa: CASSTSGSGTGELFF
len: 15
v_gene: TRBV7-9
d_gene: TRBD2

CDR3aa: CASSSQTGTGDYSNLPQHF
len: 19
v_gene: TRBV6-2/TRBV6-3
d_gene: TRBD1

CDR3aa: CASTKTAANTGELFF
len: 15
v_gene: TRBV2
d_gene: NA

CDR3aa: CASSLQVQGPYNEQFF
len: 16
v_gene: TRBV13
d_gene: NA

CDR3aa: CSVEEGWQISTDTQYF
len: 16
v_gene: TRBV29-1
d_gene: NA

CDR3aa: CSAIAGVTEAFF
len: 12
v_gene: TRBV20-1
d_gene: NA

CDR3aa: CASSDSSGDTQYF
len: 13
v_gene: TRBV10-2
d_gene: TRBD2

CDR3aa: CATSDWRTTGELFF
len: 14
v_gene: TRBV24-1
d_gene: NA

CDR3aa: CASSPEVAGESYNEQFF
len: 17
v_gene: TRBV7-3
d_gene: TRBD2

CDR3aa: CSARLSTQDSSGNTIYF
len: 17
v_gene: TRBV20-1
d_gene: NA

CDR3aa: CASSLRDRAYEQYF
len: 14
v_gene: TRBV5-6
d_gene: NA

CDR3aa: CVSSSQGGYGYTF
len: 13
v_gene: TRBV7-9
d_gene: TRBD1

CDR3aa: CAWSIQGGTEAFF
len: 13
v_gene: TRBV30
d_gene: NA

CDR3aa: CASSLGSSVAGGFSTDTQYF
len: 20
v_gene: TRBV5-1
d_gene: TRBD1

CDR3aa: CASTGVSNEQFF
len: 12
v_gene: TRBV11-3
d_gene: NA

CDR3aa: CASSILGQSSYNEQFF
len: 16
v_gene: TRBV19
d_gene: TRBD1

CDR3aa: CASSLGITGGTEAFF
len: 15
v_gene: TRBV27
d_gene: NA

CDR3aa: CASSHPPGTSGEETQYF
len: 17
v_gene: TRBV3-1
d_gene: TRBD2

CDR3aa: CASSLMGLAGDGPGELFF
len: 18
v_gene: TRBV28
d_gene: TRBD2

CDR3aa: CASSKGLAGATYEQYF
len: 16
v_gene: TRBV6-5
d_gene: TRBD2

CDR3aa: CASSEHATDTQYF
len: 13
v_gene: TRBV10-2
d_gene: NA

CDR3aa: CASSSPGLGSYEQYF
len: 15
v_gene: TRBV27
d_gene: NA

CDR3aa: CASTPDGNSEKLFF
len: 14
v_gene: TRBV7-8
d_gene: NA

CDR3aa: CASSSYSTDTQYF
len: 13
v_gene: TRBV13
d_gene: NA

CDR3aa: CSVELADYNEQFF
len: 13
v_gene: TRBV29-1
d_gene: TRBD2

CDR3aa: CSARDGAGFSNQPQHF
len: 16
v_gene: TRBV20-1
d_gene: NA

CDR3aa: CASSELKGPNTEAFF
len: 15
v_gene: TRBV6-1
d_gene: NA

CDR3aa: CATSERLAGEETQYF
len: 15
v_gene: TRBV15
d_gene: TRBD2

CDR3aa: CASSLAGVGGQGETQYF
len: 17
v_gene: TRBV7-9
d_gene: NA

CDR3aa: CASSEFPGCRLDYGYTF
len: 17
v_gene: TRBV25-1
d_gene: NA

CDR3aa: CASSLVRGDQPQHF
len: 14
v_gene: TRBV7-6
d_gene: NA

CDR3aa: CASSEGVREQFF
len: 12
v_gene: TRBV6-1
d_gene: NA

CDR3aa: CASSHDRVSYNEQFF
len: 15
v_gene: TRBV4-3
d_gene: TRBD1

CDR3aa: CASSSGFSSYEQYF
len: 14
v_gene: TRBV4-3
d_gene: NA